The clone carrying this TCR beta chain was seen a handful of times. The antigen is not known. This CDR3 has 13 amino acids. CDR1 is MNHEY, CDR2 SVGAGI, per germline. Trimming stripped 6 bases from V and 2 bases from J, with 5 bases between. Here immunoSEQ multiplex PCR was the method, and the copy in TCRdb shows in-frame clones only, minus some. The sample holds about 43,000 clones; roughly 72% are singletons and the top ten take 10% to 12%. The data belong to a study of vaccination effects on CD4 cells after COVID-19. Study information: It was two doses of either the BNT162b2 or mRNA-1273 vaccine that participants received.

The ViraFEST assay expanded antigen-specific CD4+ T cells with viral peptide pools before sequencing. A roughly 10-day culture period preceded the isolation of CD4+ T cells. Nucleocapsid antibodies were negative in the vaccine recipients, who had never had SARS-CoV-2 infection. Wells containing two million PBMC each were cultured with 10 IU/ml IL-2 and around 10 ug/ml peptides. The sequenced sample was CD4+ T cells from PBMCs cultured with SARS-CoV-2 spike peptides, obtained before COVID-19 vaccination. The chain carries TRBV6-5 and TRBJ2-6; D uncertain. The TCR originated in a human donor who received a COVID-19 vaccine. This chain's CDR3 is CASRRPGANVLTF. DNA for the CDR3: TGTGCCAGCAGGAGACCTGGGGCCAACGTCCTGACTTTC.